This TCR beta chain is from a study of vaccination and CD4 T cells after COVID-19. This clonotype was observed a few times. As yet, its antigen is unknown. Treatment given: roughly 11-day PBMC culture with coronavirus spike peptide pools or control peptides (ViraFEST assay). The unexposed donor's CD4+ T cells were collected before the COVID-19 pandemic (2011-2018). V was clipped by 4 bases and J by 5 bases; unmatched bases: 6. Germline CDR1 and CDR2: MNHNS and SASEGT. This CDR3 spans 14 amino acids. Sequence data for DNA of cultured CD4+ T cells were generated by the Oncomine TCR Beta short-read assay. TCRdb re-analysed the PCR reads in MiXCR, keeping a single row per CDR3 protein. The table includes 2,000 or so distinct CDR3 sequences, 20% detected once.

The receptor comes from a human donor in good health. Sequences were obtained from CD4+ T cells from blood, cultured in vitro. J is TRBJ2-3 and V is TRBV6-1, with TRBD1 matching over 7 bases. The CDR3 nucleotides read TGTGCCAGCAGTGTCGGACAGGAAGGAGATACGCAGTATTTT. Its translation: CASSVGQEGDTQYF.